One and the same sample provided the 10 T cell receptor beta chains below, sequenced in a study of cytomegalovirus exposure and HLA in healthy donors. PCR primers comprised 60 Vbeta and 13 Jbeta primers. Sequencing was performed with immunoSEQ multiplex PCR; in TCRdb, only in-frame clones are kept and a portion is missing. In the table there are 90,000 to 100,000 clones, around 80% of which are singletons. The specimen was PBMCs. These receptors originate from a young man in good health and CMV-seronegative.

V and J are TRBV25-1 and TRBJ2-6; D is possibly TRBD2 (6 bases). The CDR3 loop spans 18 amino acids. From germline, CDR1 is MGHDK and CDR2 SYGVNS. Trimming pared 2 bases from V and 4 bases from J, leaving 18 bases between. CDR3 in DNA: TGTGCCAGCAGTGAAAGGTATCTTAGCGGAATGGGGGCCAACGTCCTGACTTTC. This codes for CASSERYLSGMGANVLTF. The full variable domain, completed using reference TRBV25-1 and TRBJ2-6, is EADIYQTPRYLVIGTGKKITLECSQTMGHDKMYWYQQDPGMELHLIHYSYGVNSTEKGDLSSESTVSRIRTEHFPLTLESARPSHTSQYLCASSERYLSGMGANVLTFGAGSRLTVL.

The V and J genes are TRBV7-8 and TRBJ1-5, with TRBD1 matching 7 bases. The germline V gene encodes CDR1 SGHVS and CDR2 FQNEAQ. V shed 3 bases and J 4 bases; nucleotides not matched to a gene: 3. The CDR3 has 14 amino acids. CDR3 bases: TGTGCCAGCAGCTTCCCAGGGGGAAATCAGCCCCAGCATTTT. Translating gives CASSFPGGNQPQHF.

The chain joins TRBV4-1 to TRBJ2-1; D is ambiguous. The CDR3 length is 16 residues. CDR1 is MGHRA, CDR2 YSYEKL, per germline. Trimming took 0 bases from V and 1 from J, leaving 10 bases between them. CDR3 in amino acids: CASSQDLSESYNEQFF. Here the CDR3 DNA reads TGCGCCAGCAGCCAAGATCTATCGGAGTCCTACAATGAGCAGTTCTTC.

The chain has TRBV20-1 and TRBJ2-7, with 8 bases fitting TRBD1. This CDR3 region has 11 residues. Germline V lookup: CDR1 DFQATT, CDR2 SNEGSKA (reference sequence). J was trimmed by 4 bases and V by 6 bases; bases with no gene match: 2. This CDR3 is CSAWTGYEQYF. The CDR3 nucleotides are TGCAGTGCCTGGACAGGGTACGAGCAGTACTTC.

The chain combines TRBV18 with TRBJ1-1; D gene uncertain. The ends were cut back, 3 bases at V and 0 bases at J, with 14 bases in the middle. The CDR3 is 16 residues long. Germline CDR1 is KGHSH and CDR2 is LQKENI. As DNA, the CDR3 is TGTGCCAGCTCACCCATTAGCATCCCTGTGAACACTGAAGCTTTCTTT. Its translation: CASSPISIPVNTEAFF.

The V gene is TRBV7-9, the J gene TRBJ2-2; perhaps TRBD2 as D (5 bases). In germline, CDR1 is SEHNR, CDR2 FQNEAQ (reference sequence). This CDR3 contains 13 residues. Between the trimmed V and J ends, which lost 6 bases and 7 bases, there was a span of 12 bases. The DNA of the CDR3 is TGTGCCAGCAGTCATTACCGGGACGGGGAGCTGTTTTTT. This encodes CASSHYRDGELFF.

The rearrangement links TRBV4-2 to TRBJ1-4, with 7 positions matching TRBD1. Trimming removed 5 bases from V and 3 bases from J; junction bases left unmatched: 3. The CDR3 has 14 amino acids. Looked up from germline, CDR1 is LGHNA and CDR2 is YNFKEQ. CDR3 nucleotides: TGTGCCAGCAGCTCCGGGACAGCTAATGAAAAACTGTTTTTT. Residues: CASSSGTANEKLFF.

This clone was recorded a few times. The chain recombines TRBV7-6 with TRBJ2-7; TRBD1 matches 7 bases. Germline CDR1 and CDR2: SGHVS and FNYEAQ. The CDR3 runs 18 residues. The junction had 13 bases not matched to a gene; V was cut back by 1 base and J by 1 base. CDR3 protein: CASSLGQTGQAHSYEQYF. The CDR3 region has the DNA TGTGCCAGCAGCTTAGGGCAAACCGGACAGGCCCATTCCTACGAGCAGTACTTC.

This chain links TRBV19 with TRBJ2-1; 8 nucleotides match TRBD1. The CDR3 spans 15 residues. The ends lost 4 bases at V and 8 bases at J; junction bases unmatched: 10. Germline lookup yields CDR1 LNHDA and CDR2 SQIVND (reference sequence). CDR3 sequence: CASSTTGGSTDEQFF. Here the CDR3 DNA reads TGTGCCAGTAGTACCACAGGGGGAAGCACCGATGAGCAGTTCTTC.

CDR3 coding DNA: TGTGCCAGCAGAGCACAGGGAAAAAGCACAGATACGCAGTATTTT. It encodes CASRAQGKSTDTQYF. This chain uses TRBV11-2 with TRBJ2-3; weak D call: TRBD1 (6 bases). This CDR3 comprises 15 residues. Per germline, CDR1 SGHAT and CDR2 FQNNGV. With 6 bases removed from V and 0 bases from J, the gap between germline ends came to 13 bases.